The subject of this entry is one T cell receptor beta chain. The antigen is not known. This sample is part of a study of shared clonotypes between healthy human individuals. Sequencing used immunoSEQ multiplex PCR; TCRdb keeps in-frame clones, though not all of them. The sample contains around 2.1 million clones, just over 90% of which appear only once. Findings and limits, study-wide: A handful of donors held about 5.1% of naive CD4 clonotypes in common. Although depth was large, rarefaction showed that sequencing of the sorted subsets was incomplete. As a rule, naive subsets had a larger estimated richness than memory subsets.

Positively selected for CCR7, the CD45RO-negative cells used as naive CD8 cells excluded terminally differentiated effector memory CD45RA+ cells. Donors comprised healthy HIV-negative adults lacking recent acute infections or vaccinations. What was sequenced was naive CD8+ T cells from PBMCs. The receptor was derived from a man aged 18 to 35 in good health. Some clones in this sample may be carry-over from other donors' samples.

The CDR3 spells CASSYSRGRAKNIQYF. In DNA form, the CDR3 reads TGTGCCAGCAGTTACTCGAGGGGGCGGGCCAAAAACATTCAGTACTTC. The chain has TRBV6-5 and TRBJ2-4; TRBD1 matches at 7 bases. The CDR3 length is 16 residues. The V segment lost 0 bases and the J segment 1 base; nucleotides outside the gene matches: 3. Per the germline V gene, CDR1 is MNHEY and CDR2 is SVGAGI.